The source of this T cell receptor beta chain is a study of cytomegalovirus exposure and HLA in healthy donors. A multiplex PCR was run with 60 Vbeta primers and 13 Jbeta primers. TCRdb's table, derived via immunoSEQ multiplex PCR, lists solely in-frame clones and lacks some. The table has more than 85,000 clones, roughly 76% seen once. Study-wide results and limits: Many donors shared some public TCRs, even though most TCR sequences were rare.

Remarks on this clone: What it recognizes is unknown.

Input material: PBMCs. The sequence was obtained from a man aged 30-40 years in good health and CMV-seropositive.

The CDR3 DNA follows: TGTGCCAGCACCCGGAGTTGGTTGGACAGGGAGCAGTTCTTC. The encoded protein is CASTRSWLDREQFF. The rearrangement uses TRBV7-2 and TRBJ2-1; TRBD1 agrees at 7 bases. CDR1 is SGHTA and CDR2 is FQGNSA in the germline V gene. The CDR3 runs to 14 residues. After removal of 7 bases from V and 10 bases from J, the junction contained 13 bases not matched to a gene.